Listed here are 29 T cell receptor beta chains from one sample, sequenced in a study of T cell repertoires in cytomegalovirus infection. TCRdb re-analysed the reads in MiXCR, keeping a single row per CDR3 protein. This table holds nearly 650,000 distinct CDR3 sequences, about 24% found once. Sample: CD8+ T cells from PBMCs. These receptors came from a human donor in good health (CMV status not recorded). Some clones in this sample may be carry-over from other donors' samples.

This rearrangement joins TRBV7-6 to TRBJ1-2; 8 bases are shared with TRBD1. Germline V gene sequence: CDR1 SGHVS, CDR2 FNYEAQ. After removal of 6 bases from V and 6 bases from J, the junction contained 6 bases not matched to a gene. The CDR3 runs 13 residues. The chain's CDR3 is CASRPGGQDGYTF. For the CDR3, the DNA is TGTGCCAGCAGGCCAGGGGGCCAGGATGGCTACACCTTC.

This chain connects TRBV12-3 or TRBV12-4 to TRBJ1-2; 8 bases map to TRBD1. The ends lost 10 bases at V and 0 bases at J; junction bases unmatched: 16. The CDR3 has 17 residues. The CDR3 spells CAIGARTGWNSNYGYTF. CDR3 nucleotide sequence: TGTGCCATCGGGGCACGGACAGGGTGGAATTCTAACTATGGCTACACCTTC.

The table lists this clonotype with many counts. The chain is built from TRBV7-6 and TRBJ2-3; unclear D gene. Trimming pared 5 bases from V and 1 base from J, leaving 16 bases between. The CDR3 totals 16 residues. Germline loops: CDR1 SGHVS, CDR2 FNYEAQ. DNA of the CDR3: TGTGCCAGCAGCCTTAAGCCCCGCAGCCGCACAGATACGCAGTATTTT. This gives the protein CASSLKPRSRTDTQYF.

This chain links TRBV7-2 with TRBJ1-1; D is possibly TRBD1 (6 bases). CDR1 and CDR2 from the germline V gene are SGHTA and FQGNSA. Trimming removed 3 bases from V and 4 bases from J, with 15 bases in between. This CDR3 contains 15 residues. The CDR3: CASSFHREMATEAFF. CDR3 in DNA: TGTGCCAGCAGCTTTCACAGGGAAATGGCCACTGAAGCTTTCTTT.

This chain connects TRBV29-1 to TRBJ2-1; 7 bases fit TRBD2. J was trimmed by 7 bases and V by 7 bases; bases with no gene match: 7. In germline, CDR1 is SQVTM, CDR2 ANQGSEA. The length of the CDR3 is 12 residues. CDR3: CSASLSGNEQFF. The CDR3 DNA follows: TGCAGCGCAAGCCTTAGCGGGAATGAGCAGTTCTTC.

Details on this clonotype: An end of the junction differs from the germline gene, which may be a read error. J is TRBJ1-1 and V is TRBV7-9; D is undetermined. CDR1 is SEHNR and CDR2 is FQNEAQ in the germline V gene (reference sequence). The CDR3 totals 14 residues. The CDR3 DNA sequence: TGTGTCAGCAGCGCCCCGAGGAGCGGCACTGAAGCTTTCTTT. Translated, it gives CVSSAPRSGTEAFF.

The chain carries TRBV20-1 and TRBJ1-5; TRBD1 aligns across 7 bases. The CDR3 has 16 residues. V shed 6 bases, J shed 1 base, and the junction held 12 bases outside the gene matches. Germline V CDR1 and CDR2: DFQATT, SNEGSKA (reference sequence). CDR3 loop: CSAFSDREGSNQPQHF. The CDR3 DNA follows: TGCAGTGCCTTCTCCGACAGGGAGGGAAGCAATCAGCCCCAGCATTTT.

On this clonotype itself: One end of the junction fails to match germline, which may point to a read error. The V gene is TRBV7-6, the J gene TRBJ1-3; D is possibly TRBD1 (6 bases). The CDR3 sequence is 15 residues long. Germline-derived CDR1 and CDR2 are SGHVS and FNYEAQ. Written as DNA, the CDR3 is TGTGTCAGCAGCCGGCCGGGGACAAACGATAACACCATATATTTT. Its protein product is CVSSRPGTNDNTIYF.

In this sample, this clonotype turned up a few times. The V call is TRBV6-2 or TRBV6-3, the J call TRBJ1-1, with no clear D. The ends were cut back, 6 bases at V and 6 bases at J, with 11 bases in the middle. The CDR3 has 12 amino acids. Germline lookup yields CDR1 MNHEY and CDR2 SVGEGT. The CDR3 loop is CASSPRHPEAFF. The CDR3 DNA reads as TGTGCCAGCAGCCCCAGACATCCTGAAGCTTTCTTT.

The chain has TRBV13 and TRBJ2-7; TRBD2 aligns across 7 bases. J was trimmed by 5 bases and V by 0 bases; bases with no gene match: 4. This CDR3 region has 14 residues. Germline CDR1 PRHDT, CDR2 FYEKMQ (reference sequence). CDR3 residues: CASSLGRGDDEQYV. The DNA of the CDR3 is TGTGCCAGCAGCTTAGGACGGGGGGACGACGAGCAGTACGTC.

The gene calls are TRBV12-3 or TRBV12-4 and TRBJ2-6; TRBD1 is a possible D gene (5 bases). Trimming left V 4 bases short and J 4 bases short, with 14 bases between. The CDR3 length is 16 residues. The chain's CDR3 is CASSSQAPRGANVLTF. The CDR3 nucleotides read TGTGCCAGCAGTTCACAGGCCCCCAGGGGGGCCAACGTCCTGACTTTC.

Concerning this clonotype itself: This CDR3 fails to terminate in the conserved phenylalanine or tryptophan, so it likely reflects a read error. This sequence joins TRBV29-1 and TRBJ2-2; 7 positions agree with TRBD1. The junction had 4 bases not matched to a gene; V was cut back by 8 bases and J by 4 bases. Germline V gene data show CDR1 as SQVTM and CDR2 as ANQGSEA. The CDR3 has 12 amino acids. CDR3 DNA sequence: TGCAGCACGACAGGGCGCACCGGGGAGCTGTTTTTA. Translation: CSTTGRTGELFL.

This chain joins TRBV10-2 and TRBJ2-7, with TRBD2 matching 7 bases. V shed 2 bases and J 4 bases; nucleotides not matched to a gene: 5. Germline CDR1 WSHSY, CDR2 SAAADI. The CDR3 consists of 14 residues. The CDR3 sequence is CASSEGGLRYEQYV. The DNA of the CDR3 is TGCGCCAGCAGTGAGGGGGGACTACGGTACGAGCAGTACGTC.

In its sample, this clonotype was seen a few times. The chain joins TRBV20-1 to TRBJ1-2; no clear D gene. Germline V gene data show CDR1 as DFQATT and CDR2 as SNEGSKA (reference sequence). Trimming shortened V by 1 base and J by 8 bases, and 11 bases separated the two germline ends. The CDR3 consists of 12 residues. CDR3 in amino acids: CSARVGALGYTF. CDR3 sequence (DNA): TGCAGTGCTAGAGTGGGCGCTTTGGGCTACACCTTC.

The chain carries TRBV12-3 or TRBV12-4 and TRBJ2-1, with 9 bases aligning to TRBD1. V was pared by 5 bases and J by 4 bases, with 12 bases of the junction left unmatched. The CDR3 consists of 17 residues. Here the CDR3 DNA reads TGTGCCAGCAGTAAGGACAGGGGATCTGTAGGATACAATGAGCAGTTCTTC. It yields the protein CASSKDRGSVGYNEQFF.

The chain recombines TRBV14 with TRBJ1-6; no firm D call. CDR3 size: 14 residues. Germline loops: CDR1 SGHDN, CDR2 FVKESK. V was clipped by 3 bases and J by 0 bases, with 3 bases between them. CDR3 nucleotides: TGTGCCAGCAGCCACCCCTCCTATAATTCACCCCTCCACTTT. This translates into CASSHPSYNSPLHF.

There are a few counts of this clonotype. The V and J genes are TRBV12-3 or TRBV12-4 and TRBJ2-3; D not resolved. The CDR3 extends over 17 amino acids. V lost 1 base and J lost 1, with 15 bases in between. CDR3 nucleotides: TGTGCCAGCAGTTTAGTAACCAGTCCTGGGGGCACAGATACGCAGTATTTT. Its translation is CASSLVTSPGGTDTQYF.

This clonotype was observed at least ten times. The chain combines TRBV6-1 with TRBJ2-7, with 7 bases fitting TRBD1. CDR1 is MNHNS, CDR2 SASEGT, per germline. The CDR3 loop spans 12 amino acids. V lost 8 bases, J lost 0 bases, and 1 base stayed unmatched. This CDR3 reads CASRDSSYEQYV. DNA for the CDR3: TGTGCCAGCCGGGACAGCTCCTACGAGCAGTACGTC.

This clonotype occurred many times. J is TRBJ2-6 and V is TRBV28; 8 bases are a match to TRBD1. The CDR3 spans 16 residues. Germline lookup yields CDR1 MDHEN and CDR2 SYDVKM. V dropped 6 bases and J dropped 2; count of bases not matched to a gene: 6. CDR3 nucleotides: TGTGCCAGCAGGGGACAGGTTCCCCCTGGGGCCAACGTCCTGACTTTC. Protein: CASRGQVPPGANVLTF.

This CDR3 reads CASSSFRTDTQYF. The CDR3 DNA is TGTGCCAGCTCCTCCTTTAGAACAGATACGCAGTATTTT. The rearrangement links TRBV9 to TRBJ2-3; D not resolved. The germline V gene encodes CDR1 SGDLS and CDR2 YYNGEE. The CDR3 length is 13 residues. The V and J ends lost 7 bases and 3 bases respectively, with 12 bases between them.

This clonotype was counted at least ten times. The rearrangement uses TRBV7-2 and TRBJ2-1; no clear D gene. The CDR3 has 12 amino acids. The V gene lost 6 bases and the J gene lost 4 bases, with 7 bases spanning the gap. Germline lookup yields CDR1 SGHTA and CDR2 FQGNSA. Written as DNA, the CDR3 is TGTGCCAGCAGGGTTAGTTACAATGAGCAGTTCTTC. Its translation is CASRVSYNEQFF.

There are many counts of this clonotype. This rearrangement joins TRBV12-3 or TRBV12-4 to TRBJ2-7; D unclear. This CDR3 has 12 amino acids. Between the trimmed V and J ends, which lost 3 bases and 3 bases, there was a span of 6 bases. The CDR3 spells CASSFFRYEQYF. The CDR3 DNA reads as TGTGCCAGCAGTTTCTTTCGCTACGAGCAGTACTTC.

The rearrangement joins TRBV20-1 to TRBJ2-7, with D maybe TRBD1 (6 bases). Trimming removed 3 bases at V and 3 bases at J, with 12 bases between. This CDR3 is 13 amino acids long. Germline loops: CDR1 DFQATT, CDR2 SNEGSKA (reference sequence). CDR3 bases: TGCAGTGCTAGGGACAGATATTACTACGAGCAGTACGTC. Amino acids: CSARDRYYYEQYV.

V usage is TRBV28 and J usage is TRBJ1-2, with a weak D call TRBD1 (6 bases). This CDR3 spans 14 amino acids. V lost 3 bases to trimming and J lost 0 bases, with 8 bases between them. Germline CDR1 MDHEN, CDR2 SYDVKM. The CDR3 reads CASSFYRANYGYTF. CDR3 in DNA: TGTGCCAGCAGTTTTTACAGGGCTAACTATGGCTACACCTTC.

This clonotype was recorded a few times. The chain has TRBV7-6 and TRBJ2-3, with a weak D call TRBD2 (7 bases). This CDR3 comprises 16 residues. CDR1 is SGHVS and CDR2 is FNYEAQ in the germline V gene. Trimming removed 4 bases at V and 7 bases at J, with 21 bases between. The CDR3 nucleotides read TGTGCCAGCAGCTCCGAGGGGGGGGCGGGAGAACATACGCAGTATTTT. The encoded protein is CASSSEGGAGEHTQYF.

This clonotype showed up many times. This chain links TRBV6-1 with TRBJ1-1; D is ambiguous. The CDR3 totals 14 residues. Trimming shortened V by 4 bases and J by 4 bases, and 13 bases separated the two germline ends. The germline gives CDR1 MNHNS, CDR2 SASEGT. The CDR3 bases are TGTGCCAGCAGTGCGGAGATCGGGGTCACTGAAGCTTTCTTT. This sequence encodes CASSAEIGVTEAFF.

This clonotype was seen a handful of times. V is TRBV7-6 and J is TRBJ2-5; 14 nucleotides align to TRBD2. Germline CDR1 is SGHVS and CDR2 is FNYEAQ. The CDR3 covers 17 residues. V gave up 5 bases and J gave up 3 bases; unmatched junction bases: 8. CDR3 DNA: TGTGCCAGCAGCCCGGCGGGACTAGCGGGGGATGAAGAGACCCAGTACTTC. Translation: CASSPAGLAGDEETQYF.

Of note for this clonotype: It is likely a read error: a sequence one base away is far more abundant. The V call is TRBV12-3 or TRBV12-4, the J call TRBJ2-1; maybe TRBD1 (6 bases). V gave up 6 bases and J gave up 8 bases, with 11 bases separating them. CDR3 length: 12 residues. The CDR3 protein is CASSSTGYEQFF. Here the CDR3 DNA reads TGTGCCAGCAGCTCCACAGGGTATGAGCAGTTCTTC.

CDR3 protein: CASSYLGDPEPNSNQPQHF. The CDR3 DNA reads as TGTGCCAGCAGTTACCTAGGGGACCCCGAACCGAATAGCAATCAGCCCCAGCATTTT. The rearrangement joins TRBV6-6 to TRBJ1-5; TRBD1 might be the D (5 bases). The germline V and J ends were trimmed by 2 bases and 0 bases, with 20 bases remaining between them. The CDR3 is made up of 19 amino acids. Per germline, CDR1 MNHNY and CDR2 SVGAGI (reference sequence).